A selection of T cell receptor beta chains follows, all from one sample in a study of vaccination effects on CD4 cells after COVID-19. Assay: immunoSEQ multiplex PCR; the TCRdb copy retains only in-frame clones and omits some. The sample has tens of thousands of clones, roughly 74% seen once. Their recognized antigens are unknown. The material was CD4+ T cells from PBMCs cultured with a peptide pool, obtained before COVID-19 vaccination. These receptors were collected from a human donor who had a prior SARS-CoV-2 infection. The CDR3 runs from the conserved cysteine through the conserved F or W. The D gene is left open where the match is weak. Part of the rows lack a size; the others show once, few, many or a class for expanded clones.

NA,13,TRBV7-2,TRBJ2-3,NA,TGTGCCAGCAGCCCCCGGAGTCCTGATACGCAGTATTTT,CASSPRSPDTQYF
NA,14,TRBV7-2,TRBJ2-1,NA,TGTGCCAGCAGCTTATCCGTATCCTACAATGAGCAGTTCTTC,CASSLSVSYNEQFF
NA,15,TRBV2,TRBJ2-7,TRBD1,TGTGCCAGCAGTGATACCGGGACAGGGCTTTACGAGCAGTACTTC,CASSDTGTGLYEQYF
NA,15,TRBV4-1,TRBJ2-1,NA,TGCGCCAGCAGCCAAGGACCAAGCTCCTACAATGAGCAGTTCTTC,CASSQGPSSYNEQFF
once,13,TRBV9,TRBJ1-2,NA,TGTGCCAGCAGCGTAGTGAATGGCTATGGCTACACCTTC,CASSVVNGYGYTF
few,13,TRBV5-6,TRBJ2-4,TRBD2,TGTGCCAGCAGCTTGTCTAGCGGAAACATTCAGTACTTC,CASSLSSGNIQYF
few,14,TRBV7-9,TRBJ1-2,NA,TGTGCCAGCAGCTTAGACGGGGCAATCTATGGCTACACCTTC,CASSLDGAIYGYTF
NA,14,TRBV5-1,TRBJ2-3,NA,TGCGCCAGCAGCACGGGGACTTCCACAGATACGCAGTATTTT,CASSTGTSTDTQYF
once,13,TRBV6-5,TRBJ1-1,NA,TGTGCCAGCAGTTACGCAGGGTATTCGAGAGCTTTCTTT,CASSYAGYSRAFF
NA,16,TRBV5-1,TRBJ2-5,TRBD2,TGCGCCAGCAGCTTAGGATTTAGCGGGGAACAAGAGACCCAGTACTTC,CASSLGFSGEQETQYF
few,14,TRBV5-1,TRBJ1-1,NA,TGCGCCAGCAGCTTGGTTAGGCCGAACACTGAAGCTTTCTTT,CASSLVRPNTEAFF
NA,14,TRBV10-3,TRBJ2-7,TRBD2,TGTGCCATCAGGGGACTAGGCGCTTCCTACGAGCAGTACTTC,CAIRGLGASYEQYF
NA,17,TRBV9,TRBJ2-1,NA,TGTGCCAGCAGCGTAGATCCAACAGCCCGCTCCTACAATGAGCAGTTCTTC,CASSVDPTARSYNEQFF
NA,15,TRBV9,TRBJ2-1,NA,TGTGCCAGCAGCAAACTAGGCGAAGGGTACAATGAGCAGTTCTTC,CASSKLGEGYNEQFF
NA,15,TRBV7-2,TRBJ1-2,NA,TGTGCCAGCAGCACACCCAGGGGTAACAGCTATGGCTACACCTTC,CASSTPRGNSYGYTF
NA,14,TRBV12-5,TRBJ1-3,TRBD1,TGTGCTAGTGGTCGGGGACAGCCTGGAAACACCATATATTTT,CASGRGQPGNTIYF
NA,14,TRBV2,TRBJ2-5,NA,TGTGCCAGCAGTGATATCAGTTTCCAAGAGACCCAGTACTTC,CASSDISFQETQYF
NA,9,TRBV21-1,TRBJ1-1,NA,TGTGAAATGGCCCGGCGGGCTTTCTTT,CEMARRAFF
few,15,TRBV9,TRBJ2-7,NA,TGTGCCAGCAGCGCTCGCCCTTCCAGGGATTACGAGCAGTACTTC,CASSARPSRDYEQYF
NA,17,TRBV4-2,TRBJ2-1,TRBD2,TGTGCCAGCAGCCAAGATGTAGGGACTAGCTTCTACAATGAGCAGTTCTTC,CASSQDVGTSFYNEQFF
NA,16,TRBV5-6,TRBJ1-4,TRBD1,TGTGCCAGCAGCTCGGACAGGTTTGTGGCTAATGAAAAACTGTTTTTT,CASSSDRFVANEKLFF
NA,15,TRBV27,TRBJ2-2,NA,TGTGCCAGCAGCCTCACCGGAAGGGGAGTCGGGGAGCTGTTTTTT,CASSLTGRGVGELFF
NA,15,TRBV15,TRBJ2-1,TRBD2,TGTGCCACCAGCAGAGATATGACTAGCTTGGATGAGCAGTTCTTC,CATSRDMTSLDEQFF
few,13,TRBV7-3,TRBJ2-1,NA,TGTGCCAGCAGCAAAGGACGTGAGAATGAGCAGTTCTTC,CASSKGRENEQFF
NA,18,TRBV4-2,TRBJ2-5,NA,TGTGCCAGCAGCCAAGAGCCCCGGTCGTGGAGCGGAGAAGAGACCCAGTACTTC,CASSQEPRSWSGEETQYF
once,12,TRBV5-6,TRBJ1-2,NA,TGTGCCAGCAGCTTCAATGGCTATGGCTACACCTTC,CASSFNGYGYTF
NA,15,TRBV29-1,TRBJ2-7,TRBD2,TGCAGCGTTGCAAGAAGACTAGCGGGGGTAAGCGAGCAGTACTTC,CSVARRLAGVSEQYF
NA,12,TRBV11-3,TRBJ2-5,NA,TGTGCCAGCAGCTTAGCCCAAGAGACCCAGTACTTC,CASSLAQETQYF
NA,14,TRBV11-3,TRBJ2-7,NA,TGTGCCAGCAGCTTGGACCCAAACTCCTACGAGCAGTACTTC,CASSLDPNSYEQYF
NA,16,TRBV7-2,TRBJ2-7,TRBD2,TGTGCCAGCAGCTTTAGACCCGCTAGCGGGATCTACGAGCAGTACTTC,CASSFRPASGIYEQYF
NA,14,TRBV19,TRBJ2-1,NA,TGTGCCAGTAGTAGCGGAGGGGGCCAGTATGAGCAGTTCTTC,CASSSGGGQYEQFF
large,13,TRBV30,TRBJ1-1,TRBD1,TGTGCCTGGAGTAAGGACAGGGACACTGAAGCTTTCTTT,CAWSKDRDTEAFF
NA,16,TRBV4-2,TRBJ2-2,TRBD1,TGTGCCAGCAGCCGGTCCGGGACAGCGAACACCGGGGAGCTGTTTTTT,CASSRSGTANTGELFF
NA,14,TRBV5-1,TRBJ1-3,TRBD1,TGCGCCAGCAGCTTAGGGACAGCTGGAAACACCATATATTTT,CASSLGTAGNTIYF
few,13,TRBV12-3/TRBV12-4,TRBJ2-1,NA,TGTGCCAGCAGTCAACAAAGCGGAGTTGAGCAGTTCTTC,CASSQQSGVEQFF